These 5 T cell receptor beta chains originate from one sample sequenced in a study of Graves' ophthalmopathy and Graves' hyperthyroidism. RNA transcripts yielded amplified TCR beta CDR3 regions. Amplification began with first-round RT-PCR using HTBI primers, then second-round multiplex PCR was performed. TCRdb itself ran the multiplex PCR reads through MiXCR, one entry per CDR3 protein. The sample has fewer than 650,000 distinct CDR3 sequences, 20% to 25% seen once; the top ten hold roughly 6.9%. The sequenced material came from peripheral blood. These receptors originate from a young woman with stable Graves' hyperthyroidism. Some clones in this sample may be carry-over from other donors' samples.

This clonotype was counted ten times or more. This sequence joins TRBV29-1 and TRBJ1-2, with 12 bases that match TRBD1. The CDR3 totals 15 residues. The germline V gene encodes CDR1 SQVTM and CDR2 ANQGSEA. The junction had 6 bases not matched to a gene; V was cut back by 1 base and J by 6 bases. This CDR3 reads CSVEVGTGGSDGYTF. Here the CDR3 DNA reads TGCAGCGTTGAAGTGGGGACAGGGGGCAGCGATGGCTACACCTTC.

In its sample, this clonotype was seen many times. V and J are TRBV29-1 and TRBJ1-5; D not certain. The CDR3 has 12 residues. The germline V gene encodes CDR1 SQVTM and CDR2 ANQGSEA. V gave up 3 bases and J gave up 2 bases, with 5 bases separating them. This chain's CDR3 is CSVEFRNQPQHF. DNA of the CDR3: TGCAGCGTTGAGTTCCGCAATCAGCCCCAGCATTTT.

Many counts were recorded for this clonotype. The chain uses TRBV6-5 and TRBJ2-6; the D is unclear. The CDR3 loop spans 15 amino acids. The germline V and J ends were trimmed by 6 bases and 1 base, with 10 bases remaining between them. Germline V gene sequence: CDR1 MNHEY, CDR2 SVGAGI. The CDR3, as DNA: TGTGCCAGCAGGGCCGTCCAGTCTGGGGCCAACGTCCTGACTTTC. This encodes CASRAVQSGANVLTF.

The sample holds many counts of this clonotype. The J gene is TRBJ2-2, the V gene TRBV7-3, with TRBD1 as a possible D gene (5 bases). Germline CDR1 is SGHTA and CDR2 is FQGTGA. This CDR3 is built from 14 residues. V gave up 2 bases and J gave up 7 bases, with 11 bases separating them. The CDR3 DNA sequence: TGTGCCAGCAGCTTATTGGGGCCGGACGGGGAGCTGTTTTTT. This translates into CASSLLGPDGELFF.

The sample holds many counts of this clonotype. The CDR3 sequence is CATSRTRGEDGYTF. DNA of the CDR3: TGTGCCACCAGCAGAACTAGGGGGGAGGATGGCTACACCTTC. The chain uses TRBV15 and TRBJ1-2, with D perhaps TRBD1 (6 bases). Looked up from germline, CDR1 is LNHNV and CDR2 is YYDKDF (reference sequence). Trimming left V 2 bases short and J 6 bases short, with 13 bases between. The CDR3 contains 14 residues.